The text below deals with one T cell receptor beta chain. Its antigen is not identified. CD4+CD127+ cells were sorted as the conventional CD4 T cells. This entry is derived from a study of B cell selection in AIRE deficiency. Study results and caveats: Around 30% of healthy-shared Treg TCRbeta sequences appeared in patient Tconv cells. CDR3s were shorter in shared Treg sequences, reflecting few non-templated nucleotide insertions. Of roughly 4,000 shared Treg TCRbeta sequences, about 32% were healthy-only, 7.5% to 10% patient-only.

Here immunoSEQ multiplex PCR was the method, and the copy in TCRdb shows in-frame clones only, minus some. The top ten clones hold roughly 0.17% of a sample with tens of thousands of clones, roughly 97% of them seen once. There are 15 residues in the CDR3. The germline gives CDR1 KGHSH, CDR2 LQKENI. The ends were cut back, 2 bases at V and 1 base at J, with 11 bases in the middle. Material for sequencing was conventional CD4+ T cells sorted from PBMCs. V gene TRBV18 combines with J gene TRBJ1-1, with D possibly being TRBD1 (6 bases). This TCR was recovered from a human donor with AIRE deficiency. In DNA form, the CDR3 reads TGTGCCAGCTCACCAAACAGGGTCGCGAACACTGAAGCTTTCTTT. Translation gives CASSPNRVANTEAFF.